A single sample is the source of the 13 T cell receptor beta chains below, sequenced in a study of metastatic and nonmetastatic thyroid tumors. Using MiXCR, TCRdb reanalyzed the PCR reads. This table holds under 40,000 clones, over 15% found once. No patient had received any treatment before thyroid surgery. Sequenced material: blood. The receptors shown here come from a female donor with papillary thyroid cancer or a benign thyroid nodule (not recorded which). Some clones in this sample may be carry-over from other donors' samples.

This clone appeared a few times. It is likely a read error, because the conserved phenylalanine at the end of the CDR3 is missing. The chain combines TRBV6-2 or TRBV6-3 with TRBJ1-2; D possibly corresponds to TRBD1 (6 bases). Germline values: CDR1 MNHEY, CDR2 SVGEGT. CDR3 size: 15 residues. V was cut by 5 bases and J by 4 bases, with 17 bases left in between. In nucleotides, the CDR3 is TGTGCCAGCAGTCCCGAGAGGGGGATGGTCTATGGCTACACCTCC. Protein: CASSPERGMVYGYTS.

This clone was observed at least ten times. The chain uses TRBV3-1 and TRBJ1-2; TRBD1 aligns across 7 bases. The length of the CDR3 is 16 residues. Germline V CDR1 and CDR2: LGHDT, YNNKEL (reference sequence). Germline trimming cut 1 base from V and 4 bases from J; bases unmatched to any gene: 9. The CDR3: CASSQAGSRGGYGYTF. The CDR3 DNA is TGTGCCAGCAGCCAAGCCGGATCCAGGGGGGGCTATGGCTACACCTTC.

The table lists this clone with many counts. The chain joins TRBV28 to TRBJ1-1; 7 bases match TRBD1. Germline V gives CDR1 MDHEN, CDR2 SYDVKM. This CDR3 spans 15 amino acids. V was pared by 6 bases and J by 4 bases, with 11 bases of the junction left unmatched. The CDR3 protein is CASSLPQTGSTEAFF. DNA of the CDR3: TGTGCCAGCAGCCTACCCCAGACAGGGAGCACTGAAGCTTTCTTT.

V and J are TRBV27 and TRBJ2-2, with no clear D. V lost 11 bases and J 7 bases, leaving 11 bases between the germline ends. This CDR3 is 11 amino acids long. From germline, CDR1 is MNHEY and CDR2 SMNVEV (reference sequence). CDR3 protein: CAWCLSGELFF. CDR3 bases: TGTGCCTGGTGTTTAAGCGGGGAGCTGTTTTTT.

Many counts were recorded for this clone. V gene TRBV28 combines with J gene TRBJ2-4; D possibly corresponds to TRBD1 (6 bases). The length of the CDR3 is 15 residues. Trimming removed 5 bases from V and 5 bases from J, with 16 bases in between. CDR1 MDHEN and CDR2 SYDVKM come from the germline V gene. CDR3 in amino acids: CASSRGQPRENIQYF. The CDR3 nucleotides read TGTGCCAGCAGTCGAGGACAGCCACGGGAAAACATTCAGTACTTC.

Concerning this clone itself: Germline and junction disagree at one end, which may indicate a read error. J is TRBJ2-3 and V is TRBV12-5; 9 bases agree with TRBD2. The germline V gene encodes CDR1 LGHNT and CDR2 FRNRAP. The CDR3 covers 15 residues. The CDR3 here is CASVPGTSLLHTQYF. The CDR3, as DNA: TGCGCTAGTGTCCCTGGGACTAGCCTGCTGCATACGCAGTATTTT.

As regards this clone: This sequence may be a read error, since a much larger clone differs from it by one base. The chain carries TRBV29-1 and TRBJ1-3; D not certain. Germline values: CDR1 SQVTM, CDR2 ANQGSEA. The CDR3 extends over 11 amino acids. This CDR3 reads CSATSVNTIYF. For the CDR3, the DNA is TGCAGCGCCACCTCTGTAAACACCATATATTTT.

This clone was seen many times. This chain links TRBV12-3 or TRBV12-4 with TRBJ1-2; D ambiguous. The V end lost 5 bases, the J end lost 4 bases, and 8 bases lay between the germline ends. This CDR3 is 12 amino acids long. The CDR3 sequence is CASSQVLYGYTF. The CDR3 DNA reads TGTGCCAGCAGTCAGGTCCTCTATGGCTACACCTTC.

In its sample, this clone was seen many times. The rearrangement joins TRBV5-6 to TRBJ1-1, with D unresolved. Between the trimmed V and J ends, which lost 2 bases and 1 base, there was a span of 15 bases. The CDR3 spans 16 residues. Germline lookup yields CDR1 SGHDT and CDR2 YYEEEE. CDR3 bases: TGTGCCAGCAGCTTTTACTATTCCTCCGGGAACACTGAAGCTTTCTTT. Translation gives CASSFYYSSGNTEAFF.

With regard to this clone: A read error may account for a junction end that differs from germline. This chain joins TRBV6-2 or TRBV6-3 and TRBJ2-1; D perhaps matches TRBD1 (5 bases). The length of the CDR3 is 14 residues. The germline gives CDR1 MNHEY, CDR2 SVGEGT. CDR3 amino acids: CGSSPDIPYNEQFF. CDR3 coding DNA: TGTGGCAGCAGTCCGGACATCCCTTACAATGAGCAGTTCTTC.

In this sample, this clone turned up a few times. J is TRBJ2-7 and V is TRBV12-3 or TRBV12-4; 13 bases match TRBD2. This CDR3 has 15 amino acids. Trimming cost V 6 bases and J 4 bases; bases outside gene matches: 6. CDR3 amino acids: CASRAGLAGHYEQYF. The CDR3 nucleotides read TGTGCCAGCAGGGCGGGACTAGCGGGACATTACGAGCAGTACTTC.

This clone was counted at least ten times. The rearrangement joins TRBV2 to TRBJ2-1; no clear D. The CDR3 runs to 12 residues. V shed 5 bases and J shed 8 bases, with 10 bases lying between them. Germline values: CDR1 SNHLY, CDR2 FYNNEI. CDR3: CASSLLRDEQFF. The CDR3 nucleotides are TGTGCCAGCAGTCTCTTAAGGGATGAGCAGTTCTTC.

This clone was seen ten or more times. The genes are TRBV20-1 and TRBJ2-5; D not certain. This CDR3 spans 13 amino acids. Germline V gene lookup returns CDR1 DFQATT and CDR2 SNEGSKA (reference sequence). Trimming took off 5 bases at V and 1 base at J, with 11 bases between the two ends. CDR3 bases: TGCAGTGCTGGGCGACGGCGCCAAGAGACCCAGTACTTC. Translating gives CSAGRRRQETQYF.